These 8 T cell receptor beta chains came from one sample sequenced in a study of CD4 T cells in relation to SARS-CoV-2 and coronaviruses. What these receptors recognize is not known. Unexposed donor CD4+ T cells date from 2011-2018, before the COVID-19 pandemic. CD4+ T cells were isolated from the cells after about 11 days of culture. Clones were sequenced by immunoSEQ multiplex PCR, and TCRdb holds only the in-frame ones, with some missing. The table records 20,000 or so clones, 75% to 85% of them present only once. Input material: CD4+ T cells from PBMCs, cultured in vitro. These receptors were collected from a human donor in good health.

V gene TRBV2 combines with J gene TRBJ1-2; no clear D gene. V was clipped by 6 bases and J by 2 bases, with 13 bases between them. Germline values: CDR1 SNHLY, CDR2 FYNNEI. This CDR3 comprises 14 residues. CDR3 nucleotides: TGTGCCAGCAGCGCCTTACAGCGAAACTATGGCTACACCTTC. This codes for CASSALQRNYGYTF.

The chain recombines TRBV4-1 with TRBJ2-5; 8 bases fit TRBD2. The V segment lost 4 bases and the J segment 5 bases; nucleotides outside the gene matches: 12. The CDR3 extends over 16 amino acids. Germline V gives CDR1 MGHRA, CDR2 YSYEKL. CDR3 in amino acids: CASSPGAGGGWETQYF. The CDR3 nucleotides read TGCGCCAGCAGCCCGGGGGCGGGGGGCGGATGGGAGACCCAGTACTTC.

The rearrangement uses TRBV7-9 and TRBJ2-7, with no clear D. Trimming stripped 5 bases from V and 0 bases from J, with 5 bases between. CDR1 and CDR2 (germline): SEHNR, FQNEAQ (reference sequence). The length of the CDR3 is 12 residues. The CDR3 here is CASSGRSYEQYF. In nucleotides, the CDR3 is TGTGCCAGCAGCGGGCGCTCCTACGAGCAGTACTTC.

The J gene is TRBJ2-2, the V gene TRBV5-1; 9 bases align to TRBD2. V lost 4 bases, J lost 0 bases, and 1 base stayed unmatched. This CDR3 region has 15 residues. From germline, CDR1 is SGHRS and CDR2 YFSETQ. The CDR3 nucleotides read TGCGCCAGCAGCGAGCGGGAGGCGAACACCGGGGAGCTGTTTTTT. Its translation: CASSEREANTGELFF.

This chain joins TRBV5-5 and TRBJ2-3, with 11 bases that match TRBD1. The CDR3 consists of 15 residues. After removal of 3 bases from V and 5 bases from J, the junction contained 5 bases not matched to a gene. The germline V gene has CDR1 SGHKS and CDR2 YYEKEE (reference sequence). The CDR3 DNA is TGTGCCAGCAGCTGGACAGGGGGCCAGGGAGATACGCAGTATTTT. The encoded protein is CASSWTGGQGDTQYF.

The chain combines TRBV24-1 with TRBJ2-2; 9 nucleotides align to TRBD2. Per germline, CDR1 KGHDR and CDR2 SFDVKD. There are 19 residues in the CDR3. V dropped 7 bases and J dropped 4; count of bases not matched to a gene: 18. The CDR3: CATRKVMRVREGPTGELFF. The CDR3 nucleotides read TGTGCCACCAGGAAGGTGATGCGGGTGCGGGAGGGCCCCACCGGGGAGCTGTTTTTT.

V gene TRBV7-3 combines with J gene TRBJ2-1; 11 bases fit TRBD2. V trimming: 5 bases; J trimming: 9 bases; junction bases outside the gene matches: 0. The CDR3 consists of 12 residues. CDR1 and CDR2 (germline): SGHTA, FQGTGA. The CDR3 DNA follows: TGTGCCAGCAGCACTAGCGGGAGTGAGCAGTTCTTC. It yields the protein CASSTSGSEQFF.

The chain employs TRBV7-2 and TRBJ1-1; D is unresolved. The CDR3 is made up of 13 amino acids. The germline V gene has CDR1 SGHTA and CDR2 FQGNSA. The ends were cut back, 5 bases at V and 5 bases at J, with 12 bases in the middle. CDR3 in amino acids: CASSRAQETEAFF. The CDR3 DNA reads as TGTGCCAGCAGCCGGGCGCAGGAAACTGAAGCTTTCTTT.